These T cell receptor beta chains were read from a single sample in a study of T cell responses to AZD1222 COVID-19 vaccine. The data were produced by immunoSEQ multiplex PCR, yet TCRdb's version contains in-frame clones alone and is incomplete. This sample has approximately 82,000 clones, with more than 85% found just once. The specimen comprised peripheral blood, sampled on day 0 of AZD1222 vaccination. These receptors came from an adult in good health. The CDR3 runs from the conserved cysteine through the conserved F or W. D genes are given only for firm matches. The size of a clone is reported for some rows only, either as once, few or many, or as a class for expanded clones.

CDR3 length	V gene	J gene	clone size	D gene	CDR3 DNA	CDR3 protein
14	TRBV5-1	TRBJ2-7	NA	NA	TGCGCCAGCAGCCAGGAGCTGGTCCGCGGCGAGCAGTACTTC	CASSQELVRGEQYF
14	TRBV5-1	TRBJ2-7	once	TRBD2	TGCGCCAGCAGGACCGGGACTACTGTCTACGAGCAGTACTTC	CASRTGTTVYEQYF
13	TRBV3-1/TRBV3-2	TRBJ2-3	NA	TRBD1	TGTGCCAGCAGCCGAGACAGGGCCGATACGCAGTATTTT	CASSRDRADTQYF
16	TRBV3-1/TRBV3-2	TRBJ2-2	few	NA	TGTGCCAGCAGCCAATGGAAAGGGATGGAATCCGGGGAGCTGTTTTTT	CASSQWKGMESGELFF
17	TRBV15	TRBJ1-6	NA	TRBD1	TGTGCCACCAGCAGAGACCTAACAGGGGCGCTTATTTCACCCCTCCACTTT	CATSRDLTGALISPLHF
15	TRBV9	TRBJ2-2	NA	TRBD2	TGTGCCAGCAGCGTAGGGACTAGCAGTACCGGGGAGCTGTTTTTT	CASSVGTSSTGELFF
16	TRBV7-2	TRBJ2-7	NA	TRBD2	TGTGCCAGCAGCTTAGTTGGGACTAGCGGGGGCTACGAGCAGTACTTC	CASSLVGTSGGYEQYF
16	TRBV7-8	TRBJ1-6	NA	NA	TGTGCCAGCAGCCCAAACCGGGACTTTGTTTTTTCACCCCTCCACTTT	CASSPNRDFVFSPLHF
14	TRBV7-2	TRBJ1-5	NA	NA	TGTGCCAGCAGCTTAGGACAGGACAATCAGCCCCAGCATTTT	CASSLGQDNQPQHF
14	TRBV30	TRBJ2-7	NA	NA	TGTGCCTGGAGAGCAGGGGTTAAGAGCTACGAGCAGTACTTC	CAWRAGVKSYEQYF
15	TRBV2	TRBJ2-3	NA	TRBD2	TGTGCCAGCAGTGTGGAGGGGCGGGAGACAGATACGCAGTATTTT	CASSVEGRETDTQYF
15	TRBV2	TRBJ1-2	NA	TRBD1	TGTGCCAGCAGTGAGAGGGGACAGGGGGCCTATGGCTACACCTTC	CASSERGQGAYGYTF
13	TRBV27	TRBJ1-1	NA	TRBD1	TGTGCCAGCAGTCCTAGGACAGGGGAAAAAGCTTTCTTT	CASSPRTGEKAFF
13	TRBV19	TRBJ2-7	NA	NA	TGTGCCAGTAGTATTGGGGTTGGGGACGAGCAGTACTTC	CASSIGVGDEQYF
15	TRBV7-9	TRBJ1-2	NA	TRBD1	TGTGCCAGCAGCTTAGGCCCGGGACAGGGGAATGGCTACACCTTC	CASSLGPGQGNGYTF
11	TRBV28	TRBJ1-2	NA	NA	TGTGCCAGCAATGAAGGTTATGGCTACACCTTC	CASNEGYGYTF
15	TRBV7-8	TRBJ1-5	NA	NA	TGTGCCAGCAGCTTATCTCCAGGGCGCGATCAGCCCCAGCATTTT	CASSLSPGRDQPQHF
16	TRBV6-4	TRBJ1-2	NA	TRBD1	TGTGCCAGCAGTGTCCTTCTACAGGGGACGTCCTTTGGCTACACCTTC	CASSVLLQGTSFGYTF
14	TRBV9	TRBJ1-3	NA	NA	TGTGCCAGCAGCGTCCTGGACATTGGAAACACCATATATTTT	CASSVLDIGNTIYF
13	TRBV5-8	TRBJ1-4	NA	TRBD1	TGTGCCAGCAGCTGGACAGGGTGGGAAAAACTGTTTTTT	CASSWTGWEKLFF
13	TRBV29-1	TRBJ1-5	NA	TRBD1	TGCAGCGGGGGACAGGGGCCTGGTCAGCCCCAGCATTTT	CSGGQGPGQPQHF
14	TRBV5-1	TRBJ2-7	NA	NA	TGCGCCAGCAGCCCCTCTGGGGTCGGATACGAGCAGTACTTC	CASSPSGVGYEQYF
11	TRBV28	TRBJ2-7	NA	NA	TGTGCCAGCTCTGAAACCTACGAGCAGTACTTC	CASSETYEQYF
16	TRBV4-2	TRBJ2-2	once	TRBD2	TGTGCCAGCAGCCTCGTTGGCGGGGGGGCGCCCGGGGAGCTGTTTTTT	CASSLVGGGAPGELFF
13	TRBV5-6	TRBJ1-2	NA	NA	TGTGCCAGCAGCACGACGGGACTTGGGGGCTACACCTTC	CASSTTGLGGYTF
15	TRBV19	TRBJ1-5	NA	TRBD1	TGTGCCACTGGCTTAGTCGGACAGGGGAATCAGCCCCAGCATTTT	CATGLVGQGNQPQHF
15	TRBV28	TRBJ1-2	NA	TRBD1	TGTGCCAGCAGGCTGGACAGGAAGATTAACTATGGCTACACCTTC	CASRLDRKINYGYTF
11	TRBV28	TRBJ1-1	NA	NA	TGTGCCAGCAGCTCGTTCACTGAAGCTTTCTTT	CASSSFTEAFF
12	TRBV27	TRBJ1-2	NA	NA	TGTGCCAGCAGTTCATGGGGATATGGCTACACCTTC	CASSSWGYGYTF
16	TRBV3-1/TRBV3-2	TRBJ2-1	NA	TRBD2	TGTGCCAGCAGCCAAGATCCTAGCGGGGGTTACAATGAGCAGTTCTTC	CASSQDPSGGYNEQFF
15	TRBV14	TRBJ2-7	NA	NA	TGTGCCAGCAGACTAGCCGGGACATTTCCCTACGAGCAGTACTTC	CASRLAGTFPYEQYF
14	TRBV28	TRBJ2-3	NA	TRBD2	TGTGCCAGCAGCCCCGGCGGGGGGACAGATACGCAGTATTTT	CASSPGGGTDTQYF
15	TRBV18	TRBJ1-2	NA	NA	TGTGCCAGCTCACCAAATCCGGACAGTTTCTATGGCTACACCTTC	CASSPNPDSFYGYTF
16	TRBV28	TRBJ2-5	NA	NA	TGTGCCAGCAGTTTATGGGGTACAGGAGCCCAAGAGACCCAGTACTTC	CASSLWGTGAQETQYF
10	TRBV10-1	TRBJ1-2	NA	NA	TGCGCCTCAGGGAGTTCCTCCTACACCTTC	CASGSSSYTF
16	TRBV14	TRBJ1-6	NA	NA	TGTGCCAGCAGCCAAGATTTCGGGGTTCGGAATTCACCCCTCCACTTT	CASSQDFGVRNSPLHF
16	TRBV28	TRBJ2-7	NA	TRBD1	TGTGCCAGCAGTTTATACCTGGGACAGGGGGCAGACGAGCAGTACTTC	CASSLYLGQGADEQYF
15	TRBV7-2	TRBJ2-7	NA	TRBD1	TGTGCCAGCAGCTTAGGGGGACAGGGCCCCTACGAGCAGTACTTC	CASSLGGQGPYEQYF
15	TRBV28	TRBJ1-1	NA	NA	TGTGCCAGCAGACCCTCCCAAGGAGGGAACACTGAAGCTTTCTTT	CASRPSQGGNTEAFF